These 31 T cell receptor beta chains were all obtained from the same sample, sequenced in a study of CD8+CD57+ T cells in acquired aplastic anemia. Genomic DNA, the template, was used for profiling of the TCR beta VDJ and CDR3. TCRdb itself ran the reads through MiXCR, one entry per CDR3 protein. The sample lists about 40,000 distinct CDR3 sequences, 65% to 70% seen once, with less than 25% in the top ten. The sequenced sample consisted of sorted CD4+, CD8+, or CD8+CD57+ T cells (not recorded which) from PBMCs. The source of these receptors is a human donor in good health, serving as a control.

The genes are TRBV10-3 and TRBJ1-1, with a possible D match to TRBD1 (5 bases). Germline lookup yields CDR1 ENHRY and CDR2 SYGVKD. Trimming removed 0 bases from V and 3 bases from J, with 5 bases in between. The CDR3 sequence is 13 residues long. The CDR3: CAISESGDTEAFF. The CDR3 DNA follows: TGTGCCATCAGTGAGTCAGGGGACACTGAAGCTTTCTTT.

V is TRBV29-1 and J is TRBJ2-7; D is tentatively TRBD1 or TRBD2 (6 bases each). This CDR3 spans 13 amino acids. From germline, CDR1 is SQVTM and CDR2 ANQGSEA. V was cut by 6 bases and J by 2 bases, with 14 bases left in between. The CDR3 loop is CSVPGAGPYEQYF. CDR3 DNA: TGCAGCGTGCCGGGGGCGGGACCCTACGAGCAGTACTTC.

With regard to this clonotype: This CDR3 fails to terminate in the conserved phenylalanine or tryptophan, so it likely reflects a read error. CDR3 nucleotides: TGCAGTGCTAGAGTGGGACAGGGGGCGACAGATACACAGTATCTT. Its translation is CSARVGQGATDTQYL. The chain recombines TRBV20-1 with TRBJ2-3, with TRBD1 identical over 12 bases. Germline assignment: CDR1 DFQATT and CDR2 SNEGSKA (reference sequence). The length of the CDR3 is 15 residues.

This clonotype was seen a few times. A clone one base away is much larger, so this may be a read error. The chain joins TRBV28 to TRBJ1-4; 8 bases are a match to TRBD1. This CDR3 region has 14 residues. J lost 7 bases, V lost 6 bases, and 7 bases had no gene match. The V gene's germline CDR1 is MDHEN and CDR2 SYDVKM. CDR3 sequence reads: CASSKQGDVEKLFF. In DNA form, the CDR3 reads TGTGCCAGCAGCAAACAGGGGGATGTTGAAAAACTGTTTTTT.

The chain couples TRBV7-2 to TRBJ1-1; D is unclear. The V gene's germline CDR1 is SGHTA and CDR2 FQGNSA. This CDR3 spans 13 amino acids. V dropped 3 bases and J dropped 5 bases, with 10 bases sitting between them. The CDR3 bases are TGTGCCAGCAGCTTTGACCGAGGAACTGAAGCTTTCTTT. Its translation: CASSFDRGTEAFF.

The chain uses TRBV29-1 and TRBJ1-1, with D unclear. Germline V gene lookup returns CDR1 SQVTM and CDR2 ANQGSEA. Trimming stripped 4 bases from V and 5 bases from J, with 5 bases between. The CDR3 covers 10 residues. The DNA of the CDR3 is TGCAGCGTTGTACGGACTGAAGCTTTCTTT. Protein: CSVVRTEAFF.

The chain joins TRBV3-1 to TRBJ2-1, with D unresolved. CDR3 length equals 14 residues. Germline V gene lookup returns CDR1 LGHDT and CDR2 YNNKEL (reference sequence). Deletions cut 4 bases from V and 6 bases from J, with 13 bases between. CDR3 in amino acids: CASSPQVASNEQFF. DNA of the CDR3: TGTGCCAGCAGCCCCCAGGTTGCGTCCAATGAGCAGTTCTTC.

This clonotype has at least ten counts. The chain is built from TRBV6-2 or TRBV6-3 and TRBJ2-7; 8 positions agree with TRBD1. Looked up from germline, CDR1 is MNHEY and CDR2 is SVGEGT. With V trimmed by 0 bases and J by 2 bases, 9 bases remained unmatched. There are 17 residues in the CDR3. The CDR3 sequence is CASSYSTSGGPAYEQYF. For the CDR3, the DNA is TGTGCCAGCAGTTACTCGACCTCAGGGGGCCCAGCCTACGAGCAGTACTTC.

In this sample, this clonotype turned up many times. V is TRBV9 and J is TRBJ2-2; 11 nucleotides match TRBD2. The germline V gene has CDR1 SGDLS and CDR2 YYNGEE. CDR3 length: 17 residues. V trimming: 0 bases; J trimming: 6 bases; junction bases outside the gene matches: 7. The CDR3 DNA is TGTGCCAGCAGCGTAGATAGCGGGGGGGGATACGCCGGGGAGCTGTTTTTT. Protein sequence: CASSVDSGGGYAGELFF.

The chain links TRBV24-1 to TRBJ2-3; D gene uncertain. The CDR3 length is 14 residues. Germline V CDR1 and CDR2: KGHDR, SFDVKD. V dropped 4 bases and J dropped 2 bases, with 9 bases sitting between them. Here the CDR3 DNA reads TGTGCCACCAGTGAGTCAGAACTCACAGATACGCAGTATTTT. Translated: CATSESELTDTQYF.

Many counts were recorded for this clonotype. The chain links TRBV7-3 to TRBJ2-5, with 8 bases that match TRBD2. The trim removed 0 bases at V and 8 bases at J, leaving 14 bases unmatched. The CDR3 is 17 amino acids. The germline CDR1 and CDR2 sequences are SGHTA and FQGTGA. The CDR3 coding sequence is TGTGCCAGCAGCTTAACTAGCCCCAGCGGGGGCTTTTATACCCAGTACTTC. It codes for CASSLTSPSGGFYTQYF.

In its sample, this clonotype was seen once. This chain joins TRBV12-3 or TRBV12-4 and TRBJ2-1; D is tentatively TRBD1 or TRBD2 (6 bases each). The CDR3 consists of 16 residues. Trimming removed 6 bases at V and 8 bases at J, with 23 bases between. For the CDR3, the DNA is TGTGCCAGCAGCGGCCTTCAAATAGGGGGGCTGGATGAGCAGTTCTTC. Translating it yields CASSGLQIGGLDEQFF.

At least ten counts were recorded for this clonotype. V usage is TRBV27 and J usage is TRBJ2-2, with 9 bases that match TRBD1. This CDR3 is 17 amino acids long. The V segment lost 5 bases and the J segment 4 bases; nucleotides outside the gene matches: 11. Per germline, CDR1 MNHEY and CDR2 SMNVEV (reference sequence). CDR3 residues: CASSTSGTGIFTGELFF. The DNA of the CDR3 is TGTGCCAGCAGTACTTCCGGGACAGGGATTTTCACCGGGGAGCTGTTTTTT.

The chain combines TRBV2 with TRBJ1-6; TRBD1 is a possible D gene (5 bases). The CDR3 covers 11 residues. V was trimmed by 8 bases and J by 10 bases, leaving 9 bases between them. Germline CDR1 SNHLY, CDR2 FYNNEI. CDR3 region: CASGQGSPLHF. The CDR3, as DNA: TGTGCCAGCGGCCAGGGCTCACCCCTCCACTTT.

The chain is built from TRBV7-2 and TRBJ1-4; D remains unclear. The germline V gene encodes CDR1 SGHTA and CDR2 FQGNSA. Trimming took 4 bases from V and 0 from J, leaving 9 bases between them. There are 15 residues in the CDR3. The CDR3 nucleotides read TGTGCCAGCAGCTCCCGAGTTGCAACTAATGAAAAACTGTTTTTT. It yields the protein CASSSRVATNEKLFF.

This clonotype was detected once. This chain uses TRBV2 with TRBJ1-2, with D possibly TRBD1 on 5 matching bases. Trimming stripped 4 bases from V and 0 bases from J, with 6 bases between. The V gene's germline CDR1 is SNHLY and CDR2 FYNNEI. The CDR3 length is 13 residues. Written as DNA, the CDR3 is TGTGCCAGCAGTGTGACAGCTAACTATGGCTACACCTTC. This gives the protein CASSVTANYGYTF.

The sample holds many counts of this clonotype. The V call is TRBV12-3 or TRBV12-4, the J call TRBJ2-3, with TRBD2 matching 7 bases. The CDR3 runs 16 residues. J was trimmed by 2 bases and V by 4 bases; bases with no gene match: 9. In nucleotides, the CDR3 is TGTGCCAGCAGTTACCCGGGGAGGGTGTACACAGATACGCAGTATTTT. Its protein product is CASSYPGRVYTDTQYF.

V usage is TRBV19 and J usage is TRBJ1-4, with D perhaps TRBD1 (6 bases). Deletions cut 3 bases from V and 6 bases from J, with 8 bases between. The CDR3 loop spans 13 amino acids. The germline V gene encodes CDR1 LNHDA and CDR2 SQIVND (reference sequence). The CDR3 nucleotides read TGTGCCAGTAGTATGTCAGGGGATGAAAAACTGTTTTTT. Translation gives CASSMSGDEKLFF.

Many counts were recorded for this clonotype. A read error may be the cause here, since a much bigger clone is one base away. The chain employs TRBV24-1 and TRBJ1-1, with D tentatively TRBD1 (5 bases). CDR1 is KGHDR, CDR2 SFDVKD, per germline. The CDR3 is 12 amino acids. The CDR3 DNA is TGTGCCACCAGTGATTTGGCGGGGGAAGCTTCCTTT. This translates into CATSDLAGEASF.

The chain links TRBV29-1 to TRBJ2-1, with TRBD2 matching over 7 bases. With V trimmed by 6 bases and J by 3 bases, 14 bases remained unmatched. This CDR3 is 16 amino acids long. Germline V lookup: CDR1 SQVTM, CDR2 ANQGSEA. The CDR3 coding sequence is TGCAGCGTCTCAGGGAGGGACGACAAGCTCTACAATGAGCAGTTCTTC. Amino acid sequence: CSVSGRDDKLYNEQFF.

Written as DNA, the CDR3 is TGTGCCAGCAGTGATAATCTTCCAGGGTCAGATACGCAGTATTTT. Its protein is CASSDNLPGSDTQYF. V usage is TRBV2 and J usage is TRBJ2-3, with D possibly TRBD1 on 5 matching bases. Germline loops: CDR1 SNHLY, CDR2 FYNNEI. This CDR3 region has 15 residues. The V and J ends lost 3 bases and 4 bases respectively, with 14 bases between them. The full variable domain, its missing parts supplied by reference TRBV2 and TRBJ2-3, is EPEVTQTPSHQVTQMGQEVILRCVPISNHLYFYWYRQILGQKVEFLVSFYNNEISEKSEIFDDQFSVERPDGSNFTLKIRSTKLEDSAMYFCASSDNLPGSDTQYFGPGTRLTVL.

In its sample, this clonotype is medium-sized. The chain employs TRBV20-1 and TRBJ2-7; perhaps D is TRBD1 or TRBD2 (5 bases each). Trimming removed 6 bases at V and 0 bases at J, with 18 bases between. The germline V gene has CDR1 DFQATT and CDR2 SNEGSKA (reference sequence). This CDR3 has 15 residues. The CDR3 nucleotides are TGCAGTGCCTATGCAGGCAGGGAGAGCTCCTACGAGCAGTACTTC. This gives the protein CSAYAGRESSYEQYF.

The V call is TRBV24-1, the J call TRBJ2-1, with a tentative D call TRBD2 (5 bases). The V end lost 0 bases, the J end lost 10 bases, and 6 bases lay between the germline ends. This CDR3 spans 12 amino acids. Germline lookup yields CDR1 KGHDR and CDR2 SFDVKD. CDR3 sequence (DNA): TGTGCCACCAGTGATTTGACGGGGGAGCAGTTCTTC. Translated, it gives CATSDLTGEQFF.

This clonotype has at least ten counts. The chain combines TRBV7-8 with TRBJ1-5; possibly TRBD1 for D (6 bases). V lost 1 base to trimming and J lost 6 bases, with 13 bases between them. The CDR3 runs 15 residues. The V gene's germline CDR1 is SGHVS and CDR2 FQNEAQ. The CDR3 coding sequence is TGTGCCAGCAGCTTAGAAAGGGGAGGGGGTCAGCCCCAGCATTTT. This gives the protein CASSLERGGGQPQHF.

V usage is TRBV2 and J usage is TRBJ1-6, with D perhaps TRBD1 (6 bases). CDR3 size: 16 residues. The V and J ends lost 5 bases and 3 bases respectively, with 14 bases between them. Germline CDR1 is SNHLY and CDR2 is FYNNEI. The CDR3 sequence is CASSTRTVNYNSPLHF. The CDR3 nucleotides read TGTGCCAGCAGTACCAGGACAGTTAACTATAATTCACCCCTCCACTTT.

CDR3 coding DNA: TGTGCCAGCAGTGAATCCCCTAGGGTGTATGGCTACACCTTC. Its translation: CASSESPRVYGYTF. The V call is TRBV25-1, the J call TRBJ1-2; the D is unclear. The CDR3 totals 14 residues. The germline CDR1 and CDR2 sequences are MGHDK and SYGVNS. V shed 1 base and J shed 5 bases, with 11 bases lying between them.

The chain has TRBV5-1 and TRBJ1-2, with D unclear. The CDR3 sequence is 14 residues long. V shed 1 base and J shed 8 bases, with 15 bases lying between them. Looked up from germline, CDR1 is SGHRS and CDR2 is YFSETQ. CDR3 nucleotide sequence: TGCGCCAGCAGCTTGAACACCGGGATGGGCGGCTACACCTTC. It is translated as CASSLNTGMGGYTF.

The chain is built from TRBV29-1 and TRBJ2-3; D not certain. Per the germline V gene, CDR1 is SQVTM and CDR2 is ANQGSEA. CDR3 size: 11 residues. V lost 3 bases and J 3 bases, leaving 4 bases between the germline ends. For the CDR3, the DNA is TGCAGCGTTGACCTTACAGATACGCAGTATTTT. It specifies CSVDLTDTQYF.

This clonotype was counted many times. This CDR3 reads CASSISTFYEQYF. CDR3 coding DNA: TGTGCCAGCAGCATTTCAACGTTCTACGAGCAGTACTTC. The chain recombines TRBV27 with TRBJ2-7; the D is unclear. The CDR3 is 13 residues long. The V gene lost 6 bases and the J gene lost 3 bases, with 12 bases spanning the gap. Germline V gene sequence: CDR1 MNHEY, CDR2 SMNVEV (reference sequence).

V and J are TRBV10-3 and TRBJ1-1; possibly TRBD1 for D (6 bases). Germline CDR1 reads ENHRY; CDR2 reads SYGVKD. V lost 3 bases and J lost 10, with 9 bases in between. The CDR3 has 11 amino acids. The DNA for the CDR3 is TGTGCCATCAGTGAAACAGGGATAGCTTTCTTT. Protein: CAISETGIAFF.

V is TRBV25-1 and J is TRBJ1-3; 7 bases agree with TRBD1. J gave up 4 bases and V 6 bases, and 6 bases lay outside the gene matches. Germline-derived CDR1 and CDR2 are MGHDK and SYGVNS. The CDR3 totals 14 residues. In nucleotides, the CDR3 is TGTGCCAGCAGACCGGACAGGTTCGGAAACACCATATATTTT. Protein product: CASRPDRFGNTIYF. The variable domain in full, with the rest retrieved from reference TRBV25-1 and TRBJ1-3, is EADIYQTPRYLVIGTGKKITLECSQTMGHDKMYWYQQDPGMELHLIHYSYGVNSTEKGDLSSESTVSRIRTEHFPLTLESARPSHTSQYLCASRPDRFGNTIYFGEGSWLTVV.